These 13 T cell receptor beta chains were all obtained from the same sample, sequenced in a study of T cells in women clearing cervical HPV infection. Only in-frame clones appear in the TCRdb table, and some are missing; sequencing was by immunoSEQ multiplex PCR. Here the sample table reports about 23,000 clones. Sample: blood buffy coat. Every receptor here comes from a woman between 18 and 70 years old with a cervical HPV16 infection that either progressed to CIN3+ or cleared (not recorded which).

With respect to this clone: The CDR3 goes on 3 residues after the read ends, and that part is filled in from the germline J gene. V and J are TRBV5-1 and TRBJ1-5, with D perhaps matching TRBD1 (5 bases). Germline V gene lookup returns CDR1 SGHRS and CDR2 YFSETQ. The CDR3 sequence is 15 residues long. V was clipped by 0 bases and J by 0 bases, with 7 bases between them. Partial CDR3 DNA: TGCGCCAGCAGCTTGGGGGGCGGTAGCAATCAGCCC. It encodes CASSLGGGSNQP. The full CDR3 is CASSLGGGSNQPQHF.

Concerning this clone: The CDR3 extends 3 residues past the end of the read, so its final part is completed from the germline J gene. V and J are TRBV5-1 and TRBJ2-5, with a possible D match to TRBD2 (7 bases). The germline V gene has CDR1 SGHRS and CDR2 YFSETQ. Trimming left V 9 bases short and J 5 bases short, with 17 bases between. The length of the CDR3 is 13 residues. The part of the CDR3 DNA that was read is TGCGCCACCCGACCCGGGGGGCAGGAGACC. Translating gives CATRPGGQET. The CDR3 as a whole reads CATRPGGQETQYF.

With respect to this clone: The read comes to an end 3 residues before the CDR3 does, leaving the germline J gene to fill in the end. V usage is TRBV4-1 and J usage is TRBJ1-3, with TRBD1 as a possible D gene (6 bases). The length of the CDR3 is 16 residues. The V end was cut by 0 bases, the J end by 2 bases, with 11 bases between. CDR1 MGHRA and CDR2 YSYEKL come from the germline V gene. CDR3 DNA, as far as it was read: TGCGCCAGCAGCCAAGATGGGGGGGGGCCTGGAAACACC. The encoded protein is CASSQDGGGPGNT. The CDR3, in full, reads CASSQDGGGPGNTIYF.

About this clone itself: Sequencing ends 3 residues short of the CDR3 end; the germline J gene provides the rest. The V gene is TRBV20-1, the J gene TRBJ2-5; 7 bases align to TRBD1. The V segment lost 5 bases and the J segment 1 base; nucleotides outside the gene matches: 7. The germline CDR1 and CDR2 sequences are DFQATT and SNEGSKA (reference sequence). The CDR3 is 14 residues long. The CDR3 sequence: CSADYRDSQETQYF. CDR3 bases read: TGCAGTGCTGATTACCGGGACAGCCAAGAGACC.

On this clone: The DNA ends 3 residues before the CDR3 does, and the rest of the CDR3 is filled in from the germline J gene. This chain connects TRBV7-2 to TRBJ2-1; D remains unclear. V lost 5 bases and J 5 bases, leaving 10 bases between the germline ends. Germline values: CDR1 SGHTA, CDR2 FQGNSA. This CDR3 has 13 residues. CDR3 sequence: CASSAYINNEQFF. The covered CDR3 bases are TGTGCCAGCAGCGCTTACATAAACAATGAG.

The CDR3 here is CASSVIRDSSYEQYF. CDR3 DNA (partial): TGTGCCAGCAGTGTGATCCGGGACAGTTCCTACGAG. The rearrangement uses TRBV6-1 and TRBJ2-7, with 7 nucleotides matching TRBD1. The missing CDR3 end, 3 residues past where the read stops, is filled in from the germline J gene. There are 15 residues in the CDR3. Germline CDR1 reads MNHNS; CDR2 reads SASEGT. The V segment lost 4 bases and the J segment 1 base; nucleotides outside the gene matches: 7.

Of note for this clone: The DNA ends 3 residues before the CDR3 does, and the rest of the CDR3 is filled in from the germline J gene. The chain combines TRBV20-1 with TRBJ2-3; 7 bases align to TRBD2. Germline V gives CDR1 DFQATT, CDR2 SNEGSKA (reference sequence). The CDR3 length is 15 residues. Losses at the gene ends were 3 bases for V and 2 bases for J; bases not matched to a gene: 8. CDR3 DNA (partial): TGCAGTGCTAGCGGTAGAGCGGGAACCACAGATACG. Its translation: CSASGRAGTTDT. The whole CDR3 protein reads CSASGRAGTTDTQYF.

Notes on this clone: From the germline J gene comes the end of the CDR3, since the read stops 3 residues before it. The chain combines TRBV6-2 or TRBV6-3 with TRBJ2-7, with D possibly called TRBD1 or TRBD2 (6 bases each). Trimming left V 10 bases short and J 5 bases short, with 18 bases between. Germline values: CDR1 MNHEY, CDR2 SVGEGT. The CDR3 consists of 13 residues. The CDR3 DNA, read in part, is TGTGCCACCACTTACGGGGGCCCGGACGAG. This sequence encodes CATTYGGPDE. The CDR3, in full, reads CATTYGGPDEQYF.

To note about this clone: The read is 3 residues too short to cover the CDR3 end, so that end is filled in from the germline J gene. This chain links TRBV14 with TRBJ2-5; 7 bases agree with TRBD2. The CDR3 sequence is 16 residues long. The V gene's germline CDR1 is SGHDN and CDR2 FVKESK. After removal of 5 bases from V and 0 bases from J, the junction contained 9 bases not matched to a gene. The CDR3 protein is CASSGTSERHQETQYF. The part of the CDR3 DNA that was read is TGTGCCAGCAGCGGAACTAGCGAAAGACACCAAGAGACC.

In the case of this clone: With the read ending 3 residues before the CDR3 end, the germline J gene is used to fill in that end. This sequence joins TRBV7-2 and TRBJ2-7; 7 nucleotides align to TRBD1. The V gene end was trimmed by 1 base and the J gene end by 2 bases; junction bases not matched to a gene: 5. Germline CDR1 reads SGHTA; CDR2 reads FQGNSA. CDR3 length: 15 amino acids. The CDR3 bases that were read are TGTGCCAGCAGCTTAGTACAGGGGAGTCCCTACGAG. It encodes CASSLVQGSPYE. The entire CDR3 reads CASSLVQGSPYEQYF.

Turning to this clone: The sequence runs out 3 residues before the end of the CDR3; the remainder is reconstructed from the germline J gene. The rearrangement uses TRBV18 and TRBJ1-2; D gene uncertain. The CDR3 runs to 14 residues. Per the germline V gene, CDR1 is KGHSH and CDR2 is LQKENI. This CDR3 reads CASSYRGETYGYTF. The CDR3 DNA, read in part, is TGTGCCAGCTCATATCGCGGGGAGACCTACGGG.

Notes on this clone: The read ends 3 residues shy of where the CDR3 ends; the end is completed using the germline J gene. The chain joins TRBV5-1 to TRBJ2-6, with D maybe TRBD1 (5 bases). Germline V CDR1 and CDR2: SGHRS, YFSETQ. Between the trimmed V and J ends, which lost 4 bases and 0 bases, there was a span of 8 bases. The CDR3 runs 15 residues. The CDR3 loop reads CASSVDSSGANVLTF. The sequenced part of the CDR3 DNA is TGCGCCAGCAGCGTAGACAGCTCTGGGGCCAACGTC.

A note on this clone: The read ends 3 residues before the CDR3 terminus; that terminus is restored from the germline J gene. The V gene is TRBV2, the J gene TRBJ2-7; D not certain. From germline, CDR1 is SNHLY and CDR2 FYNNEI. This CDR3 region has 17 residues. V shed 2 bases and J shed 4 bases, with 21 bases lying between them. The CDR3 loop reads CASSEPFLAGPNYEQYF. Incomplete CDR3 DNA: TGTGCCAGCAGTGAACCTTTCCTGGCAGGCCCAAATTACGAG.